Listed here are 17 T cell receptor beta chains from one sample, sequenced in a study of CD8+CD57+ T cells in acquired aplastic anemia. Sequencing involved patients with CD8+CD57+ cell expansion previously shown by flow cytometry. TCR beta VDJ and CDR3 profiling used genomic DNA as template. TCRdb re-analysed the reads in MiXCR, keeping a single row per CDR3 protein. The table records just over 450,000 distinct CDR3 sequences, under 40% of them present only once. Sequences were obtained from sorted CD4+, CD8+, or CD8+CD57+ T cells (not recorded which) from PBMCs. These receptor sequences come from a human donor with aplastic anemia.

As DNA, the CDR3 is TGTGCCAGCAGCCCTAGGGACGGCACCGGGGAGCTGTTTTTT. The encoded protein is CASSPRDGTGELFF. The V and J genes are TRBV7-2 and TRBJ2-2; D possibly uses TRBD1 or TRBD2 (5 bases each). The germline CDR1 and CDR2 sequences are SGHTA and FQGNSA. CDR3 length: 14 amino acids. V was trimmed by 5 bases and J by 4 bases, leaving 11 bases between them.

Comments on this clonotype: Being one base from a much bigger clone, this may be a read error. The chain employs TRBV19 and TRBJ1-6; D remains unclear. Germline CDR1 and CDR2: LNHDA and SQIVND (reference sequence). The CDR3 spans 13 residues. In DNA, the CDR3 is TGTGCCAGTAGTGTAACAGAGAATTCACCCCCCCACTTT. Encoded protein: CASSVTENSPPHF.

This clonotype was counted ten times or more. This sequence joins TRBV6-5 and TRBJ1-2; D remains ambiguous. Germline values: CDR1 MNHEY, CDR2 SVGAGI. The CDR3 consists of 14 residues. Trimming took 0 bases from V and 3 from J, leaving 8 bases between them. The CDR3 reads CASSYSSSYYGYTF. CDR3 bases: TGTGCCAGCAGTTACTCTTCCAGCTACTATGGCTACACCTTC.

This clonotype came up many times. The chain recombines TRBV9 with TRBJ1-1, with TRBD1 as a possible D gene (5 bases). The V end lost 3 bases, the J end lost 8 bases, and 14 bases lay between the germline ends. This CDR3 is built from 13 residues. Germline CDR1 is SGDLS and CDR2 is YYNGEE. CDR3 protein: CASSGKGSWEAFF. CDR3 in DNA: TGTGCCAGCAGCGGGAAGGGGAGTTGGGAAGCTTTCTTT. The full variable domain, its missing parts supplied by reference TRBV9 and TRBJ1-1, is DSGVTQTPKHLITATGQRVTLRCSPRSGDLSVYWYQQSLDQGLQFLIQYYNGEERAKGNILERFSAQQFPDLHSELNLSSLELGDSALYFCASSGKGSWEAFFGQGTRLTVV.

The chain is built from TRBV19 and TRBJ2-7; no reliable D call. The germline V gene has CDR1 LNHDA and CDR2 SQIVND (reference sequence). The length of the CDR3 is 11 residues. The V end lost 11 bases, the J end lost 7 bases, and 15 bases lay between the germline ends. CDR3 in amino acids: CAWSESKEQYF. CDR3 bases: TGTGCCTGGAGTGAATCAAAAGAGCAGTACTTC. The entire variable domain, with the rest obtained from reference TRBV19 and TRBJ2-7, is as follows: DGGITQSPKYLFRKEGQNVTLSCEQNLNHDAMYWYRQDPGQGLRLIYYSQIVNDFQKGDIAEGYSVSREKKESFPLTVTSAQKNPTAFYLCAWSESKEQYFGPGTRLTVT.

This clonotype was found many times. V usage is TRBV7-2 and J usage is TRBJ2-7; D is unresolved. Trimming removed 4 bases at V and 7 bases at J, with 11 bases between. The CDR3 extends over 12 amino acids. CDR1 is SGHTA and CDR2 is FQGNSA in the germline V gene. CDR3 nucleotide sequence: TGTGCCAGCAGCTCCGCCTGGGGAGAGCAGTACTTC. Its protein product is CASSSAWGEQYF.

The table lists this clonotype with many counts. The chain has TRBV7-9 and TRBJ1-1, with TRBD1 as a possible D gene (5 bases). The V gene's germline CDR1 is SEHNR and CDR2 FQNEAQ (reference sequence). Trimming shortened V by 7 bases and J by 1 base, and 10 bases separated the two germline ends. The CDR3 has 13 residues. The CDR3 reads CASTRTPNTEAFF. CDR3 DNA sequence: TGTGCCAGCACCAGGACACCGAACACTGAAGCTTTCTTT. Based on the CDR3 plus reference TRBV7-9 and TRBJ1-1, the full variable domain is DTGVSQNPRHKITKRGQNVTFRCDPISEHNRLYWYRQTLGQGPEFLTYFQNEAQLEKSRLLSDRFSAERPKGSFSTLEIQRTEQGDSAMYLCASTRTPNTEAFFGQGTRLTVV.

This clonotype has a handful of counts. A much larger clone differs from this one at a single base, so this may be a read error. V gene TRBV19 combines with J gene TRBJ1-5; TRBD1 agrees at 9 bases. The CDR3 sequence is 15 residues long. The V and J ends lost 5 bases and 7 bases, in that order; junction bases with no gene match: 9. Per germline, CDR1 LNHDA and CDR2 SQIVND (reference sequence). CDR3: CASSYGQGCEQPQHF. The CDR3 DNA sequence: TGTGCCAGTAGTTACGGACAGGGGTGTGAGCAGCCCCAGCATTTT.

This clonotype was detected ten times or more. The chain recombines TRBV2 with TRBJ2-1; no definite D call. This CDR3 is 13 amino acids long. Deletions cut 8 bases from V and 6 bases from J, with 14 bases between. The germline V gene encodes CDR1 SNHLY and CDR2 FYNNEI. For the CDR3, the DNA is TGTGCCAGCGGCGACCGGACGGGCAATGAGCAGTTCTTC. Encoded protein: CASGDRTGNEQFF.

In its sample, this clonotype was seen a few times. The chain couples TRBV5-1 to TRBJ2-3, with 10 bases matching TRBD1. Germline-derived CDR1 and CDR2 are SGHRS and YFSETQ. The length of the CDR3 is 14 residues. Trimming at V came to 7 bases and at J to 4 bases, leaving 6 bases not matched to a gene. CDR3 bases: TGCGCCAGCGGGACAGGGGCCAGACCAGATACGCAGTATTTT. Amino acids: CASGTGARPDTQYF.

Many counts were recorded for this clonotype. The rearrangement joins TRBV20-1 to TRBJ2-5, with D perhaps TRBD2 (6 bases). The CDR3 sequence is 15 residues long. The V end lost 5 bases, the J end lost 2 bases, and 18 bases lay between the germline ends. CDR1 and CDR2 from the germline V gene are DFQATT and SNEGSKA (reference sequence). Here the CDR3 reads CSAGPGGMGQETQYF. Written as DNA, the CDR3 is TGCAGTGCTGGTCCTGGCGGGATGGGGCAAGAGACCCAGTACTTC.

This clonotype was seen repeatedly, ten times or more. A junction boundary mismatches the germline segment, possibly from a read error. This chain links TRBV5-1 with TRBJ2-3; D is undetermined. The CDR3 is 11 amino acids. Looked up from germline, CDR1 is SGHRS and CDR2 is YFSETQ. The CDR3 DNA is TGTGCCAGCAGTTTTGCAGATACGCAGTATTTT. Translating it yields CASSFADTQYF.

The chain links TRBV13 to TRBJ1-3; no clear D gene. V was pared by 0 bases and J by 0 bases, with 9 bases between. CDR1 is PRHDT and CDR2 is FYEKMQ in the germline V gene (reference sequence). The CDR3 extends over 16 amino acids. The CDR3 DNA is TGTGCCAGCAGCTTAGGATCCAGGCTCTCTGGAAACACCATATATTTT. This gives the protein CASSLGSRLSGNTIYF.

This clonotype was recorded many times. V is TRBV7-2 and J is TRBJ2-5, with 9 bases matching TRBD1. CDR3 length: 15 residues. Germline CDR1 SGHTA, CDR2 FQGNSA. The V and J ends lost 4 bases and 5 bases, in that order; junction bases with no gene match: 8. CDR3 loop: CASSSGTGRRETQYF. The CDR3 DNA reads TGTGCCAGCAGCTCGGGGACAGGGCGAAGGGAGACCCAGTACTTC.

This clonotype was recorded at least ten times. The rearrangement joins TRBV7-9 to TRBJ1-1; D is ambiguous. The CDR3 runs 12 residues. CDR1 and CDR2 from the germline V gene are SEHNR and FQNEAQ (reference sequence). V lost 4 bases and J lost 6, with 9 bases in between. DNA of the CDR3: TGTGCCAGCAGCTCTAGACGGCCTGAAGCTTTCTTT. Translation: CASSSRRPEAFF. The variable domain in full, completed from reference TRBV7-9 and TRBJ1-1, reads DTGVSQNPRHKITKRGQNVTFRCDPISEHNRLYWYRQTLGQGPEFLTYFQNEAQLEKSRLLSDRFSAERPKGSFSTLEIQRTEQGDSAMYLCASSSRRPEAFFGQGTRLTVV.

The chain has TRBV18 and TRBJ1-2; no firm D call. V gave up 3 bases and J gave up 3 bases, with 17 bases separating them. CDR1 and CDR2 (germline): KGHSH, LQKENI. CDR3 length: 16 amino acids. DNA for the CDR3: TGTGCCAGCTCACCCCAATCTCGCGGACCTCACTATGGCTACACCTTC. Protein sequence: CASSPQSRGPHYGYTF.

The chain uses TRBV20-1 and TRBJ1-4; D is perhaps TRBD1 (5 bases). The CDR3 contains 13 residues. CDR1 and CDR2 (germline): DFQATT, SNEGSKA (reference sequence). Trimming shortened V by 3 bases and J by 5 bases, and 10 bases separated the two germline ends. CDR3: CSASRDGNEKLFF. CDR3 sequence (DNA): TGCAGTGCTAGTAGGGACGGGAATGAAAAACTGTTTTTT.